These T cell receptor beta chains were read from a single sample in a study of blood T cell repertoires in COVID-19. Generated by immunoSEQ multiplex PCR, the TCRdb table keeps only in-frame clones and is missing some. This table has roughly 200,000 clones, roughly 86% appearing once. The sample consisted of peripheral blood. The receptors derive from a man in his 60s with acute or convalescent COVID-19. Each CDR3 is given with its conserved first and last residue. D genes are given only for firm matches. Clone size is given for some rows only: seen once, a few or many times, or a class if the clone is expanded.

cdr3_nt cdr3_aa j_call d_call clone_size v_call
TGTGCCTGGAGTTTTGTGAGGGGGGGCTTCTATGGCTACACCTTC CAWSFVRGGFYGYTF TRBJ1-2 NA NA TRBV30
TGTGCCAGCAGTGAATCCAGGCGTAGCACCGGGGAGCTGTTTTTT CASSESRRSTGELFF TRBJ2-2 NA few TRBV2
TGTGCCAGCACTTTGACAGGGAACTCCTACGAGCAGTACTTC CASTLTGNSYEQYF TRBJ2-7 TRBD1 NA TRBV28
TGTGCCTGGAGTGTAGGTACAGGGCCGTACCCCCGCTCTGGGGCCAACGTCCTGACTTTC CAWSVGTGPYPRSGANVLTF TRBJ2-6 NA NA TRBV30
TGTGCCAGCAGTCCCCGGGACACCGGCTTATACGAGCAGTACTTC CASSPRDTGLYEQYF TRBJ2-7 NA NA TRBV6-6
TGTGCCACCAGCAGAGAGGCGACAGACCGAGGAATCCTAGGCGAGCAGTACTTC CATSREATDRGILGEQYF TRBJ2-7 NA few TRBV15
TGCAGCGTTGAGGGACAGGGGAACGCCAAAAACATTCAGTACTTC CSVEGQGNAKNIQYF TRBJ2-4 TRBD1 NA TRBV29-1
TGCGCCAGCAGCCATAACAGAGGGATTAGGAACACTGAAGCTTTCTTT CASSHNRGIRNTEAFF TRBJ1-1 NA NA TRBV4-1
TGTGCCAGCGAAGCGAGGAACACTGAAGCTTTCTTT CASEARNTEAFF TRBJ1-1 NA NA TRBV7-2
TGCAGCGTTGAGGCGGGACAGATGAACACTGAAGCTTTCTTT CSVEAGQMNTEAFF TRBJ1-1 TRBD1 NA TRBV29-1
TGTGCCAGCAGCCGTACTAGCGGGGGGAACAATGAGCAGTTCTTC CASSRTSGGNNEQFF TRBJ2-1 TRBD2 NA TRBV4-2
TGTGCCAGCAGCCAAGATAGGGGGCTAGTCAGCTACGAGCAGTACTTC CASSQDRGLVSYEQYF TRBJ2-7 TRBD1 NA TRBV3-1/TRBV3-2
TGTGCCAGCAGCGAGGGGCAGGGGCGCCCCTACGAGCAGTACTTC CASSEGQGRPYEQYF TRBJ2-7 NA NA TRBV9
TGCAGCGCCGGGGCCGGCTTGGTGGTCGGGGGGGCCTACAATGAGCAGTTCTTC CSAGAGLVVGGAYNEQFF TRBJ2-1 TRBD2 NA TRBV29-1
TGTGCCAGTATTCCGACAGGGGATACTAACTATGGCTACACCTTC CASIPTGDTNYGYTF TRBJ1-2 TRBD1 NA TRBV19
TGCAGCGCCCTCGTAAGCCCGAGCTCCTACAATGAGCAGTTCTTC CSALVSPSSYNEQFF TRBJ2-1 NA NA TRBV29-1
TGTGCCAGTAGTCCCCCTGCCGGGGGAACAGATACGCAGTATTTT CASSPPAGGTDTQYF TRBJ2-3 NA NA TRBV19
TGTGCCAGCAGCCGACTAGCGGGGGGCTACAATGAGCAGTTCTTC CASSRLAGGYNEQFF TRBJ2-1 TRBD2 NA TRBV5-6
TGTGCCAGCAGCTTAGGGGACAGACATAGCAATCAGCCCCAGCATTTT CASSLGDRHSNQPQHF TRBJ1-5 TRBD1 NA TRBV7-2
TGTGCCAGCAGTTTTACCGGGACAGGGGCCGGGGAGCTGTTTTTT CASSFTGTGAGELFF TRBJ2-2 TRBD1 NA TRBV6-6
TGTGCCAGCAGCTTAGTCCCGGGGGAAAAACTGTTTTTT CASSLVPGEKLFF TRBJ1-4 NA few TRBV7-3
TGTGCCAGCAGCCCGAACGGGGGACAGGCTTCTTTT CASSPNGGQASF TRBJ1-4 TRBD1 NA TRBV6-2/TRBV6-3
TGTGCCAGCAGCACTGGACTAGCGGGGTTCGAGCAGTACTTC CASSTGLAGFEQYF TRBJ2-7 TRBD2 NA TRBV5-5
TGCAGCGTTATGGGACAGGCGTCCTCCTACGAGCAGTACTTC CSVMGQASSYEQYF TRBJ2-7 TRBD1 NA TRBV29-1
TGTGCCAGCAGCGTAGATGGCACAGGGCGAAACAATGAGCAGTTCTTC CASSVDGTGRNNEQFF TRBJ2-1 NA NA TRBV9
TGTGCCAGCAGCCGGTCACAGGGTAACCAGCCCCAGCATTTT CASSRSQGNQPQHF TRBJ1-5 NA NA TRBV4-2
TGTGCCAGCAGCTTGGGGCTAGCGGGGCCAAAAGAGCAGTTCTTC CASSLGLAGPKEQFF TRBJ2-1 TRBD2 NA TRBV5-6
TGTGCCAGCAGTTATCCCGGGACAAAGGGGTACGAGCAGTACTTC CASSYPGTKGYEQYF TRBJ2-7 NA NA TRBV6-2/TRBV6-3
TGTGCCAGCAGTGATCCCGGGACAGGGTACTCCTACAATGAGCAGTTCTTC CASSDPGTGYSYNEQFF TRBJ2-1 TRBD1 NA TRBV6-1
TGTGCCAGCAGTTCCTTCCTATCAGGGGTCCCTACCTACGAGCAGTACTTC CASSSFLSGVPTYEQYF TRBJ2-7 NA NA TRBV27
TGTGCCAGTAGTATTTCAACAGGGGGGGCAGATACGCAGTATTTT CASSISTGGADTQYF TRBJ2-3 NA NA TRBV19
TGTGCCAGCAGCTTAGAGGAGATATCCGTCAATGAGCAGTTCTTC CASSLEEISVNEQFF TRBJ2-1 NA NA TRBV7-6
TGCGCCAGCCGTGGGACTAGCGGGACTAGCACAGATACGCAGTATTTT CASRGTSGTSTDTQYF TRBJ2-3 TRBD2 once TRBV5-1
TGTGCCAGCAGCCCCCTGGGCCAGCCGGATACGCAGTATTTT CASSPLGQPDTQYF TRBJ2-3 NA NA TRBV9
TGTGCCAGCAGCCCGAGACTAGCGGGGGGGCAAGGCACAGATACGCAGTATTTT CASSPRLAGGQGTDTQYF TRBJ2-3 TRBD2 NA TRBV7-6
TGTGCCAGCAGCCCGGGGCAGGGGGATTCAGAGACCCAGTACTTC CASSPGQGDSETQYF TRBJ2-5 TRBD1 NA TRBV28
TGTGCCAGCTGGGCAGACTACGAGCAGTACTTC CASWADYEQYF TRBJ2-7 NA NA TRBV25-1
TGTGCCAGCAGTCGTGTGGGGGCGGAAAGCTACTATGGCTACACCTTC CASSRVGAESYYGYTF TRBJ1-2 NA NA TRBV27
TGCAGCGTTGAAGGACAGGTACCTCCCTACGAGCAGTACTTC CSVEGQVPPYEQYF TRBJ2-7 NA few TRBV29-1
TGTGCCAGCAGCCAAGATTGGCCGGGACAGGGGAAGTTAGATACGCAGTATTTT CASSQDWPGQGKLDTQYF TRBJ2-3 TRBD1 NA TRBV3-1/TRBV3-2
TGTGCCAGCAGTTTCAGGGGGCTAACTGCGGGCACCGGGGAGCTGTTTTTT CASSFRGLTAGTGELFF TRBJ2-2 TRBD1 once TRBV27
TGTGCCAGCAGCCCAGAGGGGGCAGGTACAGGGGGCAAGAAACGAGGCTACACCTTC CASSPEGAGTGGKKRGYTF TRBJ1-2 TRBD1 NA TRBV9
TGTGCCAGCAGCCCTCAGGGGGGTCGGAGGGGTGTGGAGACCCAGTACTTC CASSPQGGRRGVETQYF TRBJ2-5 NA NA TRBV9
TGTGCCAGCAGCTCGGGACTAGGCCAGACATTGTACTTC CASSSGLGQTLYF TRBJ2-7 TRBD2 NA TRBV11-3
TGTGCCAGCAGTGACCCGACAGGTAGCAATCAGCCCCAGCATTTT CASSDPTGSNQPQHF TRBJ1-5 NA NA TRBV6-1
TGTGCCAGCAGGGCAGGGGGCCAATCTACCTACGAGCAGTACTTC CASRAGGQSTYEQYF TRBJ2-7 TRBD1 NA TRBV28
TGTGCCAGCAGCCAAGTTCTTATTGGGACAGGGGGCCTGGGAGCCAAAAACATTCAGTACTTC CASSQVLIGTGGLGAKNIQYF TRBJ2-4 TRBD1 NA TRBV3-1/TRBV3-2